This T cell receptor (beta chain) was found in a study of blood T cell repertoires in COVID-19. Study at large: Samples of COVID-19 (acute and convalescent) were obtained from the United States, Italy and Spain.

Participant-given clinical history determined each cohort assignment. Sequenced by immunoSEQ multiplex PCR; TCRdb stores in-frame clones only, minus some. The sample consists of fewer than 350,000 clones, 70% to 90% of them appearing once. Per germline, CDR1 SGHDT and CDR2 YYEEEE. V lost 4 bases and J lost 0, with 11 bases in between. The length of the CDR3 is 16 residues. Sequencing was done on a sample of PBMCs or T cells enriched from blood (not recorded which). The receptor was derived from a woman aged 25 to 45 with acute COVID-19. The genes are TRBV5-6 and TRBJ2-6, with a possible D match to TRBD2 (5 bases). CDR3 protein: CASSPLAPSGANVLTF. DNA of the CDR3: TGTGCCAGCAGCCCCCTAGCCCCCTCTGGGGCCAACGTCCTGACTTTC.